This TCR beta chain was captured by sequencing in a study of T cells in Graves' hyperthyroidism and ophthalmopathy. The source material, RNA transcripts, was used to amplify TCR beta CDR3 regions. An initial round of RT-PCR targeting the TCR CDR3 relied on the HTBI primer set. TCRdb recomputed calls from the multiplex PCR reads with MiXCR, one row per CDR3 protein. The repertoire consists of about 360,000 distinct CDR3 sequences, with around an eighth occurring once and the leading ten covering about 20%. J was trimmed by 3 bases and V by 5 bases; bases with no gene match: 8. Germline CDR1 is DFQATT and CDR2 is SNEGSKA (reference sequence). The CDR3 totals 15 residues. At least ten counts were recorded for this clonotype.

Source material: blood. V is TRBV20-1 and J is TRBJ2-5, with 11 bases matching TRBD2. The sequence derives from a man younger than 45 with Graves' hyperthyroidism that later progressed to Graves' ophthalmopathy. CDR3 sequence: CSAGSGGVRKETQYF. The CDR3 DNA follows: TGCAGTGCTGGTAGCGGGGGGGTAAGAAAAGAGACCCAGTACTTC.